This T cell receptor beta chain stems from a study of T cell responses to AZD1222 COVID-19 vaccine. Findings and caveats of the study: Regions 160-218 and 743-854 held dominance among vaccine-associated CD4 TCRs, which spanned spike. Per reports, nearly half of all spike-specific TCRs target regions that are unmutated in variants. Donors were mostly white British, more females; clonal diversity possibly underestimated. Repertoire sampling happened only post peak T cell response.

Turning to this clone: Its cognate antigen is unknown.

Only in-frame clones appear in the TCRdb table, and some are missing; sequencing was by immunoSEQ multiplex PCR. This sample carries 99,000 or so clones, roughly nine tenths of them seen once, and the ten largest clones take around 2.7%. The sequence was collected from an adult in good health. Here the sequenced sample was peripheral blood, taken on day 0 of AZD1222 vaccination.

The CDR3 spells CASSSPIAGGTDTQYF. In DNA, the CDR3 is TGTGCCAGCAGCTCCCCTATAGCGGGGGGCACAGATACGCAGTATTTT. The chain is built from TRBV11-1 and TRBJ2-3; TRBD2 matches 9 bases. CDR1 and CDR2 from the germline V gene are SGHAT and FQDESV (reference sequence). CDR3 length equals 16 residues. Germline trimming cut 4 bases from V and 1 base from J; bases unmatched to any gene: 6.